This T cell receptor beta chain was captured by sequencing in a study of regulatory T cells in long-lasting Graves disease. As to time point: newly diagnosed GD, antithyroid drugs for less than 3 months. PBMC RNA served as the TCR library source. V lost 3 bases, J lost 8 bases, and 9 bases stayed unmatched. The CDR3 covers 15 residues. The germline CDR1 and CDR2 sequences are SGHRS and YFSETQ. With iRepertoire HTBI primers and Arm-PCR of CDR3 regions, TCR beta libraries were built. From the multiplex PCR reads, TCRdb called clonotypes with MiXCR, one entry per CDR3 protein. The table shows about 450,000 distinct CDR3 sequences, with about 14% occurring only once. This clonotype was counted a few times. Another study also made use of these data, one on T cells in Graves' hyperthyroidism and ophthalmopathy.

Sample: peripheral blood mononuclear cells (PBMCs), taken at new diagnosis, from a patient treated with antithyroid drugs. The clonotype comes from a woman aged 50 to 60 with Graves disease. The chain carries TRBV5-1 and TRBJ2-1, with 9 bases that match TRBD1. The DNA of the CDR3 is TGCGCCAGCAGCTCCCGGACAGGGGCCTTCGATGAGCAGTTCTTC. Its translation is CASSSRTGAFDEQFF.